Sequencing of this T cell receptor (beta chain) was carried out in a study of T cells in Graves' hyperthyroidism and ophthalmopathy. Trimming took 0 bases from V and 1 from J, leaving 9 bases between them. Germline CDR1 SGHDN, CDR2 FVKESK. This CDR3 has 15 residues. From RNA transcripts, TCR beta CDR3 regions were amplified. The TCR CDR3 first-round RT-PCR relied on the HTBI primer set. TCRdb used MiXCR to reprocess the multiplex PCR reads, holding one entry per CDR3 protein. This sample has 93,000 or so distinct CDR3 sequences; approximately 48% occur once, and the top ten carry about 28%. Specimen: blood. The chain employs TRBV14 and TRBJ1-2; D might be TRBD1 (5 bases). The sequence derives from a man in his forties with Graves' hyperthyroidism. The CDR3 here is CASSQEGVGNYGYTF. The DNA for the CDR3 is TGTGCCAGCAGCCAAGAAGGGGTTGGTAACTATGGCTACACCTTC. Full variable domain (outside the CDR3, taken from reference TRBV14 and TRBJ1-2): EAGVTQFPSHSVIEKGQTVTLRCDPISGHDNLYWYRRVMGKEIKFLLHFVKESKQDESGMPNNRFLAERTGGTYSTLKVQPAELEDSGVYFCASSQEGVGNYGYTFGSGTRLTVV.